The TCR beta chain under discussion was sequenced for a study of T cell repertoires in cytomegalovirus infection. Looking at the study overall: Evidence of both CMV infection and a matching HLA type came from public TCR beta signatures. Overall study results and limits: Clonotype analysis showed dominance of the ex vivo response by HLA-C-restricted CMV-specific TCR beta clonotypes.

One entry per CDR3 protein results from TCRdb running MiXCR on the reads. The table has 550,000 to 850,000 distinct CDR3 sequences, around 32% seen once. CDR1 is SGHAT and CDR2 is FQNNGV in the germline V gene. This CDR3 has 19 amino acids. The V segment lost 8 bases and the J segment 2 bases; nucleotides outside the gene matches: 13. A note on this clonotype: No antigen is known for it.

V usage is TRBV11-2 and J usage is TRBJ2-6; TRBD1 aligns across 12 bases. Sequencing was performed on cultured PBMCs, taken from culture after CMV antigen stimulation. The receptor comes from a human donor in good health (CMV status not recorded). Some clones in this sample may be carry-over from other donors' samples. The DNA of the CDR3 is TGTGCCAGCTCCGGGGGCGGGACAGGGGGCTTTACTGGGGCCAACGTCCTGACTTTC. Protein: CASSGGGTGGFTGANVLTF.